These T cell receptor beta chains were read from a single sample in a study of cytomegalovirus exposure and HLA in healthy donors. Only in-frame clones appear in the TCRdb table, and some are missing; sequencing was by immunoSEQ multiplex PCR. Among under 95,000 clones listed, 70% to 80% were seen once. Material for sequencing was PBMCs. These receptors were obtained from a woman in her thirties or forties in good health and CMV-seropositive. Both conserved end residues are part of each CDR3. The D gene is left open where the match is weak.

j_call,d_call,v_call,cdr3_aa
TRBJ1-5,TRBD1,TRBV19,CASSPGQNNQPQHF
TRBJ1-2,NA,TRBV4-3,CASSQGGGNYGYTF
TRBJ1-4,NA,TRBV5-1,CASSVEGSFNEKLFF
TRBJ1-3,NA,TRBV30,CAWNRRSGNTIYF
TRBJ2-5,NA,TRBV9,CASSLEGVEETQYF
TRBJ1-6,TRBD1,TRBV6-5,CASSYGDSSYNSPLHF
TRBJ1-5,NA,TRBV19,CASSLRGPLPNQPQHF
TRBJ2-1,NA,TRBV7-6,CASSLVGGGTYNEQFF
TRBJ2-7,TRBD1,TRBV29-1,CSVSLTDRLYF
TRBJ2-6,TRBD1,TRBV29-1,CSVSPGQGATGANVLTF
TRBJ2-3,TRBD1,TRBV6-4,CASSRDRAADTQYF
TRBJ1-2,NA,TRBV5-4,CASSLPGDLGPDYTF
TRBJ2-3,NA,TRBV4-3,CASSQGGEDTQYF
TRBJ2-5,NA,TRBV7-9,CASSSSLGVETQYF
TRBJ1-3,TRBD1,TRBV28,CASSLGQGDISSGNTIYF
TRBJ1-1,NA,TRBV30,CAWSVARTDLNTEAFF
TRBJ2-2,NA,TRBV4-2,CASSQVGLTGELFF
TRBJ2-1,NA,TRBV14,CASSQEDFQSSYNEQFF
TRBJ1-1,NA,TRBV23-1,CASSQWGWAHRDRKNTEAFF
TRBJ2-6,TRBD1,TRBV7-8,CASSLVRTGGSSGANVLTF
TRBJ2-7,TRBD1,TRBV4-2,CASSQETMRQGRGTDDLFYEQYF
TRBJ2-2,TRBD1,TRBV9,CASSAGGKDGELFF
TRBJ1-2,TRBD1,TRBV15,CATRDYTGGNYGYTF
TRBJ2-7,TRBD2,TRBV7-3,CASSFSGGPSYEQYF
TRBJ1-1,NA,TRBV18,CASSTRQEVTEAFF
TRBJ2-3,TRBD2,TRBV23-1,CARGWTSGNTDTQYF
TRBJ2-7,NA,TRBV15,CATSRDSIGRPRRGSYEQYF
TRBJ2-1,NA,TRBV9,CASSVEVGGRVNEQFF
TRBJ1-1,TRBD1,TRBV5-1,CASSFGDRGTEAFF
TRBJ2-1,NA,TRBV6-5,CASSGLASYNEQFF
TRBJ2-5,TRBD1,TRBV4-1,CASSQVDRGLETQYF
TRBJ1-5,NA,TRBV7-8,CASSSLQSWGSNQPQHF
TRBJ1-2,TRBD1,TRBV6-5,CASSTGTAYGYTF
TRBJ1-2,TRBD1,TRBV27,CASSLTLDRGGGYTF
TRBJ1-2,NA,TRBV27,CASSRTGNGYTF
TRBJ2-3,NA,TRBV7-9,CASSLSQSTDTQYF
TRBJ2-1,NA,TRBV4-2,CASSQDPRGSEQFF
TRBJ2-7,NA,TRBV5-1,CASSLAPGSGEQYF
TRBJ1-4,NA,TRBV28,CASSLPGAGEKLFF
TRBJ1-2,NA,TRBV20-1,CSASLLDGYTF
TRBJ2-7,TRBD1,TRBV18,CASSLVPGTGGSSYEQYF
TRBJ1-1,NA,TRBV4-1,CASSQGPGQPLNTEAFF